The present T cell receptor (beta chain) was sequenced within a study of blood T cells in healthy people across ages. Regarding the study as a whole: Roughly linear declines in TCR beta diversity per million T cells occurred with age.

It was with a sample-barcoded 5' primer and a J-beta primer mix that a second PCR of about 6 to 12 cycles was run. TCRdb re-called the 5' RACE reads with MiXCR, one entry per CDR3 protein. This sample carries about 650,000 distinct CDR3 sequences, 45% to 60% of them seen once, and the ten largest clones take about 13%. The V and J ends lost 7 bases and 4 bases, in that order; junction bases with no gene match: 9. In germline, CDR1 is SQVTM, CDR2 ANQGSEA. This CDR3 is built from 14 residues. The table lists this clonotype with many counts. The antigen is not known. The clonotype originates from an elderly woman in good health. What was sequenced was blood. This chain joins TRBV29-1 and TRBJ2-3; 9 bases match TRBD1. CDR3 sequence (DNA): TGCAGCGGGGGACAGGGAAATGGAGCAGATACGCAGTATTTT. Translation gives CSGGQGNGADTQYF.